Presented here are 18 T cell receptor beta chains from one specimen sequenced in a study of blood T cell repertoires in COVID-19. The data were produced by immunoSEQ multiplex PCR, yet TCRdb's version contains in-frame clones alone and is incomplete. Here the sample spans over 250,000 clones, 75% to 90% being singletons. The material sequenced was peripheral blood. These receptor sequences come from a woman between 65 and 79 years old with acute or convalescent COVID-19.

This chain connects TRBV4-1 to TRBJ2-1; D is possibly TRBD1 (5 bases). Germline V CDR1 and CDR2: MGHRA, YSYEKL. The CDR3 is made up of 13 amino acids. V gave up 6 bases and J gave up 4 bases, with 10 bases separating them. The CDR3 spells CASSYQGYNEQFF. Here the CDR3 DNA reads TGCGCCAGCAGTTACCAGGGTTACAATGAGCAGTTCTTC.

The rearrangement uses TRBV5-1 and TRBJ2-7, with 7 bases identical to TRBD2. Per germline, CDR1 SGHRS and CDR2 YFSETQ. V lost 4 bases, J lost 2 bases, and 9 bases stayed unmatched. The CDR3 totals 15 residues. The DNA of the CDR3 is TGCGCCAGCAGCCCCCCGGGGGGTATGGCCTACGAGCAGTACTTC. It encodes CASSPPGGMAYEQYF.

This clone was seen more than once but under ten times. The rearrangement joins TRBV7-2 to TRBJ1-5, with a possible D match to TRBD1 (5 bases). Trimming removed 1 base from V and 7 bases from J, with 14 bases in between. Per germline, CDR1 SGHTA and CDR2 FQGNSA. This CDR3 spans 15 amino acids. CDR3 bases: TGTGCCAGCAGCTTAGGAGGAGGGGTACGCCAGCCCCAGCATTTT. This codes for CASSLGGGVRQPQHF.

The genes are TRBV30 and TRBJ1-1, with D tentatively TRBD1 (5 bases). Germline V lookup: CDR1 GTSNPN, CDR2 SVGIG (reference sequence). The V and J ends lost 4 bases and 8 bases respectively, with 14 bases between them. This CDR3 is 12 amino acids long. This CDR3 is CAWNAGGPEAFF. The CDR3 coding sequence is TGTGCCTGGAATGCGGGGGGACCGGAAGCTTTCTTT. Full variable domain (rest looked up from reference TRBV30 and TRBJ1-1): SQTIHQWPATLVQPVGSPLSLECTVEGTSNPNLYWYRQAAGRGLQLLFYSVGIGQISSEVPQNLSASRPQDRQFILSSKKLLLSDSGFYLCAWNAGGPEAFFGQGTRLTVV.

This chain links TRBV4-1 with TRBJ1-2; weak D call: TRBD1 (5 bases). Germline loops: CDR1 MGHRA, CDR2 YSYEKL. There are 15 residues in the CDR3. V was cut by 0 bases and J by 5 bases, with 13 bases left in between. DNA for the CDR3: TGCGCCAGCAGCCAAGAACAAGGGGATGGGTATGGCTACACCTTC. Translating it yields CASSQEQGDGYGYTF.

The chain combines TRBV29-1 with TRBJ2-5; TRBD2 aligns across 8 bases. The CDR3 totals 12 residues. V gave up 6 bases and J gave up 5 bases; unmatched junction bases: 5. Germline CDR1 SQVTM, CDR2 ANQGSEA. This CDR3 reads CSVRGGGETQYF. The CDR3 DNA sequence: TGCAGCGTCCGGGGGGGCGGGGAGACCCAGTACTTC.

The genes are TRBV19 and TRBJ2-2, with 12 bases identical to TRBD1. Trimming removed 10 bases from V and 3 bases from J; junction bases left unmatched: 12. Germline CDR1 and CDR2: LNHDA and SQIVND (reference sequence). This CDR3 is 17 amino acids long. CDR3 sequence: CATFPLGTGGHTGELFF. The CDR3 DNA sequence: TGTGCCACTTTTCCGTTAGGGACAGGGGGCCACACCGGGGAGCTGTTTTTT.

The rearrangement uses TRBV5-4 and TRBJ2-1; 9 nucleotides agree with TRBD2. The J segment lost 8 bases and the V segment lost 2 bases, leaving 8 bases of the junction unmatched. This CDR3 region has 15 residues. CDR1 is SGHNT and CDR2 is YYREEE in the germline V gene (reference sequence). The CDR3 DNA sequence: TGTGCCAGCAGCTTAGGCGGGGGGGCCCTTGATGAGCAGTTCTTC. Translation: CASSLGGGALDEQFF. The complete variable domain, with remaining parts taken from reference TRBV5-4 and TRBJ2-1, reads ETGVTQSPTHLIKTRGQQVTLRCSSQSGHNTVSWYQQALGQGPQFIFQYYREEENGRGNFPPRFSGLQFPNYSSELNVNALELDDSALYLCASSLGGGALDEQFFGPGTRLTVL.

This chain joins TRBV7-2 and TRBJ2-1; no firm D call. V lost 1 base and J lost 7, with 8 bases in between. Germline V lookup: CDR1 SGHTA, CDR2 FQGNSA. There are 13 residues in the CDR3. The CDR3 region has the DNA TGTGCCAGCAGCTTAGGACTTCTAAATGAGCAGTTCTTC. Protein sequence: CASSLGLLNEQFF.

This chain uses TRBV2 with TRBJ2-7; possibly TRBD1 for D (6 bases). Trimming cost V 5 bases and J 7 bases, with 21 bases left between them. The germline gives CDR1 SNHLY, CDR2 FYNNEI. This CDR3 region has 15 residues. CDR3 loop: CASSPSKGGGTEQYF. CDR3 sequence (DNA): TGTGCCAGCAGTCCGTCTAAGGGTGGGGGCACAGAGCAGTACTTC.

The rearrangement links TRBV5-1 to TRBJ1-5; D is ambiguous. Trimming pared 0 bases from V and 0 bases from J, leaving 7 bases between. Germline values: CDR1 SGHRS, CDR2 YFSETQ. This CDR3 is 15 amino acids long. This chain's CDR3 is CASSLEGVSNQPQHF. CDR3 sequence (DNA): TGCGCCAGCAGCTTGGAAGGAGTTAGCAATCAGCCCCAGCATTTT.

CDR3 sequence: CASSLALRQGSRSSGANVLTF. CDR3 in DNA: TGTGCCAGCAGCTTAGCCCTCCGACAGGGATCAAGGAGCTCTGGGGCCAACGTCCTGACTTTC. V and J are TRBV7-8 and TRBJ2-6; 7 nucleotides align to TRBD1. V lost 0 bases and J lost 0; bases outside the gene matches: 14. The CDR3 has 21 residues. From germline, CDR1 is SGHVS and CDR2 FQNEAQ.

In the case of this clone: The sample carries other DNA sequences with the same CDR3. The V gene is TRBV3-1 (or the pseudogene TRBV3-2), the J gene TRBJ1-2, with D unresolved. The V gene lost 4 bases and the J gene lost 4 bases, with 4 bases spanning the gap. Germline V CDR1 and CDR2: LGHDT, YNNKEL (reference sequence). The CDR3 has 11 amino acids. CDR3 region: CASSPGYGYTF. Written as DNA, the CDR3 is TGTGCCAGCAGCCCGGGCTATGGCTACACCTTC.

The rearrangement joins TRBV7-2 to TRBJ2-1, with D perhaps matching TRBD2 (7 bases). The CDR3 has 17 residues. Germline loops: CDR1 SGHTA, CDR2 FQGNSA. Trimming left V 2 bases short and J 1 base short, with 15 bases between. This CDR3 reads CASSLTGGGASYNEQFF. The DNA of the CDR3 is TGTGCCAGCAGCTTAACGGGTGGGGGGGCTTCCTACAATGAGCAGTTCTTC.

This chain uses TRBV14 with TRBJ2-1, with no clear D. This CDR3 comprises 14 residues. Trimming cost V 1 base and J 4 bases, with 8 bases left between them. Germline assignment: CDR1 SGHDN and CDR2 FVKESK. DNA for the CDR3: TGTGCCAGCAGCCAAGTAGGCGGTTACAATGAGCAGTTCTTC. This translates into CASSQVGGYNEQFF.

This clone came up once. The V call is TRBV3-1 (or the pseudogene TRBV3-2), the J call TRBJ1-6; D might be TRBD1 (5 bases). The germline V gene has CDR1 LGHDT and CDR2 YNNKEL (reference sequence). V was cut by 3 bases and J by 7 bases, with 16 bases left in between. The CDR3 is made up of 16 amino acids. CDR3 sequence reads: CASSHRGGRSNSPLHF. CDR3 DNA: TGTGCCAGCAGCCACCGGGGGGGAAGAAGCAATTCACCCCTCCACTTT.

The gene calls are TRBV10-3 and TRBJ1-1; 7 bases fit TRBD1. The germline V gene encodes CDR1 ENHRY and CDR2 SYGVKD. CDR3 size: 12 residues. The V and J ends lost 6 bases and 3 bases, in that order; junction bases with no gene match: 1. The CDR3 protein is CAIRQGDTEAFF. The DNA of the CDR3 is TGTGCCATCAGGCAGGGGGACACTGAAGCTTTCTTT.

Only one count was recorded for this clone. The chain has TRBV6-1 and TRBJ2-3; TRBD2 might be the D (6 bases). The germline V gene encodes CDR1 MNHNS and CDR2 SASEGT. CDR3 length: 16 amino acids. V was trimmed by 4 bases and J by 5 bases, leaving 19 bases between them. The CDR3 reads CASSAQADGGRDTQYF. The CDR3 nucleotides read TGTGCCAGCAGTGCACAAGCCGATGGGGGGAGAGATACGCAGTATTTT.